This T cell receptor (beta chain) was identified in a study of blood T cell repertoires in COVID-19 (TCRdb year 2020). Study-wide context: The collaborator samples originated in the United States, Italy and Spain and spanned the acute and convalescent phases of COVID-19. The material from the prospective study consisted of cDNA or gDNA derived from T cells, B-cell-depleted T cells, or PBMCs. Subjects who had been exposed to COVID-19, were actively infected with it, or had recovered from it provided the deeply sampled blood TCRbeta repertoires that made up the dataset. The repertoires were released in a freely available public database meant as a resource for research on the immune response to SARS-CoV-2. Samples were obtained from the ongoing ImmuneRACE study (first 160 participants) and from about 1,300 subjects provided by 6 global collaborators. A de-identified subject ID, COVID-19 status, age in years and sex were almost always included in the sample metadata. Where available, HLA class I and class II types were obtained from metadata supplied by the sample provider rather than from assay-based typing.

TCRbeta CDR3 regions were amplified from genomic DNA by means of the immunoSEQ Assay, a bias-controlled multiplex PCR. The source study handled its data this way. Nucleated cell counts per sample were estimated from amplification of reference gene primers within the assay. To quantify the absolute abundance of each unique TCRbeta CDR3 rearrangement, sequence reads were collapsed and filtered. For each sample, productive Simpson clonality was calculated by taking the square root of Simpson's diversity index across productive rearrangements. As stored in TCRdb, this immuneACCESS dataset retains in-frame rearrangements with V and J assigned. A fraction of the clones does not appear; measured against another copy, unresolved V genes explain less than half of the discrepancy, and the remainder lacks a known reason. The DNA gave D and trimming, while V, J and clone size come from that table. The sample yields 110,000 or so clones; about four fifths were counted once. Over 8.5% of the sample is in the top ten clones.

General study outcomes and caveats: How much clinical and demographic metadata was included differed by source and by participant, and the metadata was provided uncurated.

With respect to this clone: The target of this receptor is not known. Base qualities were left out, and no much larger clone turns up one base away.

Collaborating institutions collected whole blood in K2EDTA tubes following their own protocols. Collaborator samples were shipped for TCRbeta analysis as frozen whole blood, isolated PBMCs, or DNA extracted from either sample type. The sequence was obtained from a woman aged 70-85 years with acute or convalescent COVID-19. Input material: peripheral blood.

The DNA sequence is TGCGCCAGCAGCCAAGGCAGGAACACTGAAGCTTTCTTT. The encoded protein is CASSQGRNTEAFF. The receptor chain draws on TRBV4-1 and TRBJ1-1; the D segment cannot be called with confidence. CDR1 and CDR2, looked up from the germline V gene, are MGHRA and YSYEKL. V is pared back by 1 base and J by 1 base, with 4 bases lying between the germline termini. Measured from the cysteine to the phenylalanine, the CDR3 is 13 residues long. The sequence is cut down to CDR3 DNA, 39 bases in frame from base 1.